A single sample gave rise to the 32 T cell receptor beta chains below, sequenced in a study of blood T cell repertoires in COVID-19. Data came from immunoSEQ multiplex PCR; TCRdb stores just in-frame clones and leaves some out. The table has 70,000 to 95,000 clones, about 85% seen once; the top ten hold 15% to 20%. Material: peripheral blood. These receptors were obtained from a man older than 75 with active or convalescent COVID-19.

The rearrangement joins TRBV11-2 to TRBJ1-6; 8 bases fit TRBD1. J gave up 8 bases and V 3 bases, and 3 bases lay outside the gene matches. The CDR3 length is 14 residues. Germline-derived CDR1 and CDR2 are SGHAT and FQNNGV. The CDR3: CASSLSGGDSPLHF. CDR3 in DNA: TGTGCCAGCAGCTTGTCAGGGGGCGATTCACCCCTCCACTTT.

The V gene is TRBV10-1, the J gene TRBJ1-6; possibly TRBD1 for D (6 bases). The CDR3 consists of 16 residues. The germline gives CDR1 WNHNN, CDR2 SYGVQD (reference sequence). Between the trimmed V and J ends, which lost 3 bases and 7 bases, there was a span of 16 bases. The CDR3 DNA reads TGCGCCAGCAGTGACCCTGGACAGAACCAGAATTCACCCCTCCACTTT. Its protein product is CASSDPGQNQNSPLHF.

V gene TRBV19 combines with J gene TRBJ1-1, with D unresolved. This CDR3 region has 12 residues. The V and J ends lost 7 bases and 3 bases respectively, with 9 bases between them. Germline loops: CDR1 LNHDA, CDR2 SQIVND (reference sequence). The DNA of the CDR3 is TGTGCCAGTAATCGGTATGACACTGAAGCTTTCTTT. Protein: CASNRYDTEAFF.

The chain uses TRBV5-1 and TRBJ1-4; TRBD1 aligns across 8 bases. V dropped 4 bases and J dropped 3; count of bases not matched to a gene: 5. Germline V CDR1 and CDR2: SGHRS, YFSETQ. The CDR3 is 15 residues long. CDR3 DNA: TGCGCCAGCAGCCTGCAGGGGGCAGCTAATGAAAAACTGTTTTTT. Protein product: CASSLQGAANEKLFF.

The chain uses TRBV24-1 and TRBJ2-5; TRBD2 might be the D (6 bases). Germline V gives CDR1 KGHDR, CDR2 SFDVKD. This CDR3 has 13 amino acids. Trimming left V 10 bases short and J 0 bases short, with 11 bases between. CDR3 DNA sequence: TGTGCCACACGAGGGAGGTACCAAGAGACCCAGTACTTC. Translated: CATRGRYQETQYF.

The CDR3 loop reads CASSRDRGTDTQYF. Here the CDR3 DNA reads TGTGCCAGCAGCCGGGACAGGGGAACAGATACGCAGTATTTT. This chain connects TRBV6-5 to TRBJ2-3; 10 nucleotides agree with TRBD1. The CDR3 is 14 amino acids. CDR1 and CDR2 (germline): MNHEY, SVGAGI. With V trimmed by 6 bases and J by 3 bases, 3 bases remained unmatched.

This sequence joins TRBV28 and TRBJ1-5, with TRBD1 matching over 9 bases. Per germline, CDR1 MDHEN and CDR2 SYDVKM. Losses at the gene ends were 6 bases for V and 3 bases for J; bases not matched to a gene: 3. The CDR3 sequence is 14 residues long. CDR3 in DNA: TGTGCCAGCAGGAGGACAGGGGTCAATCAGCCCCAGCATTTT. Translation: CASRRTGVNQPQHF.

J is TRBJ2-7 and V is TRBV18, with 8 bases fitting TRBD1. The CDR3 extends over 16 amino acids. CDR1 KGHSH and CDR2 LQKENI come from the germline V gene. Unmatched junction bases numbered 12, after V lost 8 bases and J lost 0 bases. The CDR3 loop is CASAASGTGASYEQYV. CDR3 coding DNA: TGTGCCAGCGCAGCCTCCGGGACAGGAGCCTCCTACGAGCAGTACGTC.

The chain couples TRBV21-1 to TRBJ1-2. TRBV21-1 is shown as a pseudogene. The CDR3 is 13 amino acids. The CDR3 DNA reads TGTGCCAGCAGCAAAGACTACTTCTATGGCTACACCTTC. Translated: CASSKDYFYGYTF.

The V gene is TRBV18, the J gene TRBJ2-7; the match to TRBD1 covers 7 bases. Germline lookup yields CDR1 KGHSH and CDR2 LQKENI. CDR3 length: 15 residues. Losses at the gene ends were 4 bases for V and 2 bases for J; bases not matched to a gene: 8. The CDR3 spells CASSLTRQGTYEQYV. The DNA of the CDR3 is TGTGCCAGCTCACTAACGCGACAGGGTACCTACGAGCAGTACGTC.

This chain links TRBV5-4 with TRBJ2-2, with TRBD1 matching 9 bases. The length of the CDR3 is 15 residues. Losses at the gene ends were 3 bases for V and 7 bases for J; bases not matched to a gene: 7. Per germline, CDR1 SGHNT and CDR2 YYREEE (reference sequence). CDR3 sequence: CASSSGQGRFGELFF. The CDR3, as DNA: TGTGCCAGCAGCTCGGGACAGGGAAGGTTCGGGGAGCTGTTTTTT. Using reference TRBV5-4 and TRBJ2-2 for the parts outside the CDR3, the full variable domain is ETGVTQSPTHLIKTRGQQVTLRCSSQSGHNTVSWYQQALGQGPQFIFQYYREEENGRGNFPPRFSGLQFPNYSSELNVNALELDDSALYLCASSSGQGRFGELFFGEGSRLTVL.

The chain links TRBV7-2 to TRBJ1-3; D remains ambiguous. Germline CDR1 is SGHTA and CDR2 is FQGNSA. Trimming shortened V by 5 bases and J by 0 bases, and 11 bases separated the two germline ends. This CDR3 contains 15 residues. DNA of the CDR3: TGTGCCAGCAGCACTCAAGTCAACTCTGGAAACACCATATATTTT. It encodes CASSTQVNSGNTIYF.

This clone was observed a few times. The chain recombines TRBV19 with TRBJ1-3; perhaps TRBD1 as D (5 bases). Trimming removed 9 bases from V and 3 bases from J, with 12 bases in between. Germline assignment: CDR1 LNHDA and CDR2 SQIVND (reference sequence). The CDR3 loop spans 13 amino acids. The CDR3 nucleotides read TGTGCCAGCAGGGTCTTGGATGGAAACACCATATATTTT. This translates into CASRVLDGNTIYF.

V and J are TRBV7-2 and TRBJ2-5; TRBD2 matches at 8 bases. The V and J ends lost 2 bases and 1 base, in that order; junction bases with no gene match: 6. The CDR3 is 16 residues long. Germline V lookup: CDR1 SGHTA, CDR2 FQGNSA. The CDR3 DNA reads as TGTGCCAGCAGCTTACGGAGCGGGGGCATCCAAGAGACCCAGTACTTC. Protein sequence: CASSLRSGGIQETQYF.

This clone came up a few times. V gene TRBV7-2 combines with J gene TRBJ2-3; 12 bases fit TRBD2. V dropped 4 bases and J dropped 5; count of bases not matched to a gene: 1. The CDR3 is made up of 14 amino acids. CDR1 and CDR2 from the germline V gene are SGHTA and FQGNSA. The CDR3, as DNA: TGTGCCAGCAGCTCGGGACTAGCGGGAGATACGCAGTATTTT. This translates into CASSSGLAGDTQYF.

The chain employs TRBV28 and TRBJ1-5, with D possibly matching TRBD1 (5 bases). Germline V lookup: CDR1 MDHEN, CDR2 SYDVKM. V lost 5 bases and J lost 4, with 6 bases in between. The CDR3 length is 12 residues. The CDR3 loop reads CASSAGNQPQHF. In DNA, the CDR3 is TGTGCCAGCAGTGCAGGGAATCAGCCCCAGCATTTT. The full variable domain, with the rest looked up from reference TRBV28 and TRBJ1-5, is DVKVTQSSRYLVKRTGEKVFLECVQDMDHENMFWYRQDPGLGLRLIYFSYDVKMKEKGDIPEGYSVSREKKERFSLILESASTNQTSMYLCASSAGNQPQHFGDGTRLSIL.

The J gene is TRBJ2-2, the V gene TRBV5-1; weak D call: TRBD2 (6 bases). Trimming left V 0 bases short and J 7 bases short, with 7 bases between. Germline values: CDR1 SGHRS, CDR2 YFSETQ. The CDR3 covers 13 residues. The chain's CDR3 is CASSLERVGELFF. The CDR3 DNA follows: TGCGCCAGCAGCTTGGAGCGGGTCGGGGAGCTGTTTTTT.

The J gene is TRBJ2-3, the V gene TRBV7-2, with D perhaps TRBD1 (6 bases). Trimming took off 3 bases at V and 2 bases at J, with 12 bases between the two ends. The germline gives CDR1 SGHTA, CDR2 FQGNSA. This CDR3 is built from 15 residues. The CDR3 DNA is TGTGCCAGCAGCTTTGACAGGAAAAACACAGATACGCAGTATTTT. Amino acid sequence: CASSFDRKNTDTQYF. Filled out from reference TRBV7-2 and TRBJ2-3, the complete variable domain reads GAGVSQSPSNKVTEKGKDVELRCDPISGHTALYWYRQSLGQGLEFLIYFQGNSAPDKSGLPSDRFSAERTGGSVSTLTIQRTQQEDSAVYLCASSFDRKNTDTQYFGPGTRLTVL.

The rearrangement joins TRBV4-1 to TRBJ1-6; no reliable D call. This CDR3 has 13 residues. V was clipped by 3 bases and J by 7 bases, with 7 bases between them. In germline, CDR1 is MGHRA, CDR2 YSYEKL. CDR3 amino acids: CASSHDWNSPLHF. CDR3 nucleotide sequence: TGCGCCAGCAGCCACGACTGGAATTCACCCCTCCACTTT.

The sample holds one count of this clone. The chain joins TRBV7-9 to TRBJ2-1; 7 bases are a match to TRBD2. The junction had 4 bases not matched to a gene; V was cut back by 4 bases and J by 1 base. Looked up from germline, CDR1 is SEHNR and CDR2 is FQNEAQ (reference sequence). The CDR3 covers 15 residues. CDR3 nucleotide sequence: TGTGCCAGCAGCTCCAGCGGGGTATCCTACAATGAGCAGTTCTTC. Amino acids: CASSSSGVSYNEQFF.

The CDR3 nucleotides are TGTGCCAGCACCCAGGTCAAGGGGTCCACCGGGGAGCTGTTTTTT. Its protein product is CASTQVKGSTGELFF. V usage is TRBV6-6 and J usage is TRBJ2-2, with a weak D call TRBD1 (5 bases). The CDR3 has 15 residues. V lost 7 bases to trimming and J lost 4 bases, with 16 bases between them. CDR1 is MNHNY and CDR2 is SVGAGI in the germline V gene (reference sequence).

The V gene is TRBV5-1, the J gene TRBJ1-1; no definite D call. Germline assignment: CDR1 SGHRS and CDR2 YFSETQ. V was shortened by 4 bases and J by 3 bases, with 13 bases between the two germline ends. The CDR3 has 14 amino acids. In nucleotides, the CDR3 is TGCGCCAGCAGCCCCGTCGGGGATGACACTGAAGCTTTCTTT. This gives the protein CASSPVGDDTEAFF.

The genes are TRBV7-9 and TRBJ1-5; D call uncertain. Trimming cost V 3 bases and J 7 bases, with 10 bases left between them. CDR1 is SEHNR, CDR2 FQNEAQ, per germline (reference sequence). This CDR3 comprises 13 residues. The chain's CDR3 is CASSFGGEQPQHF. For the CDR3, the DNA is TGTGCCAGCAGCTTCGGCGGAGAACAGCCCCAGCATTTT.

The rearrangement joins TRBV3-1 (or the pseudogene TRBV3-2) to TRBJ2-5; 10 bases line up with TRBD1. V was pared by 4 bases and J by 2 bases, with 10 bases of the junction left unmatched. Germline lookup yields CDR1 LGHDT and CDR2 YNNKEL (reference sequence). The CDR3 loop spans 17 amino acids. The CDR3 bases are TGTGCCAGCAGCCGGGACAGGGGATGGAGTAGGCAAGAGACCCAGTACTTC. It is translated as CASSRDRGWSRQETQYF.

This rearrangement joins TRBV19 to TRBJ1-1, with 8 bases fitting TRBD1. The germline V gene has CDR1 LNHDA and CDR2 SQIVND (reference sequence). The ends lost 5 bases at V and 4 bases at J; junction bases unmatched: 6. This CDR3 is built from 14 residues. The CDR3 reads CASSLRQGSTEAFF. As DNA, the CDR3 is TGTGCCAGTAGTCTCCGACAGGGGTCCACTGAAGCTTTCTTT.

V is TRBV5-6 and J is TRBJ1-1, with 8 bases identical to TRBD1. The V gene end was trimmed by 4 bases and the J gene end by 3 bases; junction bases not matched to a gene: 8. CDR1 is SGHDT and CDR2 is YYEEEE in the germline V gene. The CDR3 spans 15 residues. The CDR3 is CASSTPRGQDTEAFF. Written as DNA, the CDR3 is TGTGCCAGCAGCACACCCAGGGGGCAGGACACTGAAGCTTTCTTT.

The rearrangement links TRBV7-3 to TRBJ2-1; weak D call: TRBD1 (6 bases). With 5 bases removed from V and 5 bases from J, the gap between germline ends came to 10 bases. Germline lookup yields CDR1 SGHTA and CDR2 FQGTGA. The CDR3 loop spans 13 amino acids. The CDR3 bases are TGTGCCAGCAGCCTCTACAGGGACAATGAGCAGTTCTTC. Amino acid sequence: CASSLYRDNEQFF.

In DNA form, the CDR3 reads TGCGCCAGCAGGACAGCTCCAGATAGCAATCAGCCCCAGCATTTT. It codes for CASRTAPDSNQPQHF. The chain joins TRBV5-1 to TRBJ1-5, with D perhaps TRBD1 (5 bases). The V gene's germline CDR1 is SGHRS and CDR2 YFSETQ. The CDR3 length is 15 residues. Deletions cut 5 bases from V and 0 bases from J, with 12 bases between. Based on the CDR3 plus reference TRBV5-1 and TRBJ1-5, the full variable domain is KAGVTQTPRYLIKTRGQQVTLSCSPISGHRSVSWYQQTPGQGLQFLFEYFSETQRNKGNFPGRFSGRQFSNSRSEMNVSTLELGDSALYLCASRTAPDSNQPQHFGDGTRLSIL.

This chain links TRBV18 with TRBJ2-3; weak D call: TRBD1 (5 bases). V was pared by 0 bases and J by 0 bases, with 13 bases between. Germline loops: CDR1 KGHSH, CDR2 LQKENI. The CDR3 consists of 17 residues. In DNA form, the CDR3 reads TGTGCCAGCTCACCACCGAAGGGGTACAGTAGCACAGATACGCAGTATTTT. Encoded protein: CASSPPKGYSSTDTQYF.

The chain combines TRBV27 with TRBJ2-2; 7 nucleotides align to TRBD1. Germline values: CDR1 MNHEY, CDR2 SMNVEV (reference sequence). Trimming removed 6 bases from V and 7 bases from J; junction bases left unmatched: 5. This CDR3 is 13 amino acids long. The CDR3 DNA follows: TGTGCCAGCAGGGACAGGACGGGCGGGGAGCTGTTTTTT. Protein product: CASRDRTGGELFF.

This clone was seen just once. This sequence joins TRBV12-3 or TRBV12-4 and TRBJ1-1; D is ambiguous. Trimming took 6 bases from V and 0 from J, leaving 8 bases between them. The CDR3 spans 13 residues. CDR3 bases: TGTGCCAGCAGCCGGTCTATGAACACTGAAGCTTTCTTT. It encodes CASSRSMNTEAFF.

On this clone: The sample holds other DNA sequences that translate to the same CDR3. This chain joins TRBV2 and TRBJ2-1; 9 nucleotides align to TRBD2. CDR3 length: 15 amino acids. CDR1 and CDR2 (germline): SNHLY, FYNNEI. V lost 7 bases and J lost 5; bases outside the gene matches: 9. CDR3 protein: CASNQLAGLNNEQFF. In DNA, the CDR3 is TGTGCCAGCAACCAACTAGCGGGCCTTAACAATGAGCAGTTCTTC.